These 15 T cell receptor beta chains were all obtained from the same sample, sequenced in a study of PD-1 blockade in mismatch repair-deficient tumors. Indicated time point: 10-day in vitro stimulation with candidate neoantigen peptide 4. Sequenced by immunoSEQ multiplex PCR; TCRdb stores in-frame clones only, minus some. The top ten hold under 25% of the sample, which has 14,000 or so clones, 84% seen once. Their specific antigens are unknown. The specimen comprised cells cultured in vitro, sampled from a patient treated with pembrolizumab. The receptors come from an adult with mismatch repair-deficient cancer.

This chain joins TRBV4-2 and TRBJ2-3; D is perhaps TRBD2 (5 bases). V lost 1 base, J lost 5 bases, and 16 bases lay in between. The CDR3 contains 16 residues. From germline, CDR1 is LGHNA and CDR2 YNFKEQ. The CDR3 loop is CASSQGAASSLDTQYF. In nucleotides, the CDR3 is TGTGCCAGCAGCCAAGGAGCGGCCTCGTCCTTAGATACGCAGTATTTT.

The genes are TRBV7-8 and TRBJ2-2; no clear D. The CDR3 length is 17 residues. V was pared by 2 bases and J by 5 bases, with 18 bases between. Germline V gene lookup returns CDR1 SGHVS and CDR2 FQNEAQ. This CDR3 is CASSLPFRLKPTGELFF. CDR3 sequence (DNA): TGTGCCAGCAGCTTACCCTTCCGGCTAAAGCCTACCGGGGAGCTGTTTTTT.

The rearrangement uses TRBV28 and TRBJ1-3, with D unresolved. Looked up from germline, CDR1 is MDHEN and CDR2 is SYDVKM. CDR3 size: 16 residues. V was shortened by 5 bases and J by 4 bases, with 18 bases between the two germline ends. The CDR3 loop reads CASSRWTDSSGNTIYF. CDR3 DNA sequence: TGTGCCAGCAGTCGTTGGACGGACTCAAGCGGAAACACCATATATTTT.

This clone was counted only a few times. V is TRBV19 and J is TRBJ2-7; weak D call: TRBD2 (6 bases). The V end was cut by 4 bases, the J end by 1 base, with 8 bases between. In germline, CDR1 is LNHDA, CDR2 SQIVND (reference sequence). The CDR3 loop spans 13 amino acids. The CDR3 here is CASSTGLSYEQYF. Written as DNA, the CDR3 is TGTGCCAGTAGTACCGGACTATCCTACGAGCAGTACTTC.

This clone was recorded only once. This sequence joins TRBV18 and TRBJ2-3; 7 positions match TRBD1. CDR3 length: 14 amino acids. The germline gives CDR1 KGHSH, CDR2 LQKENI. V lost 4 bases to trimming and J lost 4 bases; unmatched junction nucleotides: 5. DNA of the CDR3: TGTGCCAGCTCACACCGGGACAGTTCAGATACGCAGTATTTT. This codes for CASSHRDSSDTQYF.

The chain's CDR3 is CASSRETGVTEAFF. The DNA for the CDR3 is TGTGCCAGCAGCCGGGAGACAGGGGTTACTGAAGCTTTCTTT. V is TRBV2 and J is TRBJ1-1; 8 bases agree with TRBD1. Germline CDR1 reads SNHLY; CDR2 reads FYNNEI. This CDR3 spans 14 amino acids. V gave up 6 bases and J gave up 5 bases; unmatched junction bases: 8.

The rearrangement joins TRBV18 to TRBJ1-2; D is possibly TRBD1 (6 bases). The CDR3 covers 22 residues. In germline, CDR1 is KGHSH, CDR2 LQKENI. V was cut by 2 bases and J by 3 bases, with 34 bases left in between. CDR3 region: CASSPDGRGEKNRESFYYGYTF. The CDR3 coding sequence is TGTGCCAGCTCACCAGATGGGCGAGGGGAAAAAAACAGGGAGTCGTTTTACTATGGCTACACCTTC. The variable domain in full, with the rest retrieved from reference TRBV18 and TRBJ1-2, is NAGVMQNPRHLVRRRGQEARLRCSPMKGHSHVYWYRQLPEEGLKFMVYLQKENIIDESGMPKERFSAEFPKEGPSILRIQQVVRGDSAAYFCASSPDGRGEKNRESFYYGYTFGSGTRLTVV.

The CDR3 loop is CASSLEVTSGSTDTQYF. For the CDR3, the DNA is TGTGCCAGCAGCTTAGAGGTGACTAGCGGAAGCACAGATACGCAGTATTTT. The V and J genes are TRBV7-6 and TRBJ2-3; the match to TRBD2 covers 9 bases. After removal of 1 base from V and 0 bases from J, the junction contained 5 bases not matched to a gene. The CDR3 has 17 residues. The germline V gene encodes CDR1 SGHVS and CDR2 FNYEAQ.

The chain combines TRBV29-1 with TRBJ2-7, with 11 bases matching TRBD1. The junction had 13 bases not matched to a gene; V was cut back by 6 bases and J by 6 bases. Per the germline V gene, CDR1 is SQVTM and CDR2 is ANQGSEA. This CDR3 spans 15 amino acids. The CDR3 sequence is CSVGGRDRGLVEQYF. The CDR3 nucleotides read TGCAGCGTCGGGGGCCGGGACAGGGGGTTAGTCGAGCAGTACTTC.

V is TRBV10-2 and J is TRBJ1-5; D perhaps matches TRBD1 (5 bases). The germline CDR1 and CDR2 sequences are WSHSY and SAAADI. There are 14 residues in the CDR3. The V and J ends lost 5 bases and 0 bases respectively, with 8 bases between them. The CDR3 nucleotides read TGCGCCAGCAGTCTGACAGTTAGCAATCAGCCCCAGCATTTT. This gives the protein CASSLTVSNQPQHF.

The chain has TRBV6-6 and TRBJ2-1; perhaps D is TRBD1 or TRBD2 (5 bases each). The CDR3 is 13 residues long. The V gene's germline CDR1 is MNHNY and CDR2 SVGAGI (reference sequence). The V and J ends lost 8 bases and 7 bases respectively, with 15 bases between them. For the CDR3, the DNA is TGTGCCAGCGGGGGAAACTCCTTTAATGAGCAGTTCTTC. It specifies CASGGNSFNEQFF.

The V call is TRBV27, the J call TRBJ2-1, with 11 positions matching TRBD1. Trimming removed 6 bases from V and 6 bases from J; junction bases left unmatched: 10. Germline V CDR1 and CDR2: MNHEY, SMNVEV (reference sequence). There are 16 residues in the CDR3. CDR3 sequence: CASRHWDRGMFNEQFF. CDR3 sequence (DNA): TGTGCCAGCAGACATTGGGACAGGGGGATGTTCAATGAGCAGTTCTTC.

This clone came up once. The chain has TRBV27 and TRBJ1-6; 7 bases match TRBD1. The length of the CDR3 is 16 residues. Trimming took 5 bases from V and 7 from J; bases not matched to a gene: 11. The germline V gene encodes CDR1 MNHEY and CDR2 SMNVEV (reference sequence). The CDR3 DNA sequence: TGTGCCAGCAGTACACTATACAGGGGTCGGAATTCACCCCTCCACTTT. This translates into CASSTLYRGRNSPLHF.

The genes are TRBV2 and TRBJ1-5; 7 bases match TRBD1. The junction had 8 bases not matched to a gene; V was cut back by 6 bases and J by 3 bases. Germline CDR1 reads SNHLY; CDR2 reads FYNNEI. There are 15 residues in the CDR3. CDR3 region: CASRWDSADNQPQHF. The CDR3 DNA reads TGTGCCAGCAGATGGGACAGCGCTGACAATCAGCCCCAGCATTTT. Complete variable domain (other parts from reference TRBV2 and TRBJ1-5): EPEVTQTPSHQVTQMGQEVILRCVPISNHLYFYWYRQILGQKVEFLVSFYNNEISEKSEIFDDQFSVERPDGSNFTLKIRSTKLEDSAMYFCASRWDSADNQPQHFGDGTRLSIL.

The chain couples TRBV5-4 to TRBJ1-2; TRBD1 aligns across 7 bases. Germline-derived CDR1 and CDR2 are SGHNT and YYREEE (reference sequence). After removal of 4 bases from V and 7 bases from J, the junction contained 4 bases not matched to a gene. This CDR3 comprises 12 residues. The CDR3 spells CASSETGFGYTF. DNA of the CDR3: TGTGCCAGCAGCGAGACAGGGTTTGGCTACACCTTC.